Below are 12 T cell receptor beta chains sequenced from a single sample in a study of shared clonotypes between healthy human individuals. Measured with immunoSEQ multiplex PCR; TCRdb has only the in-frame clones, and not every one. The sample shows approximately 1,500,000 clones, over 95% of them seen only once. The sample consisted of naive CD4+ T cells sorted from blood. Subset defined: CD45RA+ positively selected. These receptors came from a man aged 25-45 years in good health.

The chain combines TRBV9 with TRBJ2-3; D uncertain. Germline CDR1 and CDR2: SGDLS and YYNGEE. The CDR3 has 13 residues. The germline V and J ends were trimmed by 4 bases and 4 bases, with 10 bases remaining between them. The chain's CDR3 is CASSRAGADTQYF. CDR3 DNA: TGTGCCAGCAGCCGGGCCGGTGCAGATACGCAGTATTTT.

This sequence joins TRBV15 and TRBJ1-5, with 9 bases identical to TRBD1. The CDR3 sequence is 16 residues long. CDR1 and CDR2 (germline): LNHNV, YYDKDF (reference sequence). After removal of 3 bases from V and 5 bases from J, the junction contained 8 bases not matched to a gene. CDR3 loop: CATSSGDRVGDQPQHF. The CDR3, as DNA: TGTGCCACCAGCAGCGGGGACAGGGTGGGGGATCAGCCCCAGCATTTT.

The rearrangement joins TRBV28 to TRBJ1-4; maybe TRBD1 (5 bases). The V and J ends lost 3 bases and 8 bases respectively, with 13 bases between them. This CDR3 has 14 amino acids. The germline CDR1 and CDR2 sequences are MDHEN and SYDVKM. The CDR3, as DNA: TGTGCCAGCAGTTTTCAAGGGGTCGAAGAAAAACTGTTTTTT. Amino acids: CASSFQGVEEKLFF.

This sequence joins TRBV7-8 and TRBJ1-2; D unresolved. V was cut by 3 bases and J by 0 bases, with 11 bases left in between. CDR3 length: 15 amino acids. Germline values: CDR1 SGHVS, CDR2 FQNEAQ. The DNA for the CDR3 is TGTGCCAGCAGCTTGGGCAGGCCCTCTAACTATGGCTACACCTTC. It encodes CASSLGRPSNYGYTF.

The rearrangement joins TRBV7-2 to TRBJ2-7; D gene unclear. V lost 0 bases, J lost 3 bases, and 15 bases lay in between. This CDR3 has 16 amino acids. Germline V gives CDR1 SGHTA, CDR2 FQGNSA. CDR3 bases: TGTGCCAGCAGCTTAGCGGCTCGGGCGGCTGGCTACGAGCAGTACTTC. Residues: CASSLAARAAGYEQYF.

The chain is built from TRBV30 and TRBJ2-7; weak D call: TRBD2 (6 bases). V lost 2 bases and J 7 bases, leaving 24 bases between the germline ends. The length of the CDR3 is 16 residues. CDR1 and CDR2 from the germline V gene are GTSNPN and SVGIG (reference sequence). CDR3 DNA sequence: TGTGCCTGGAGTTCCTCCCGGAAGGTGAAGGCGGGGGAGCAGTACTTC. It encodes CAWSSSRKVKAGEQYF.

This clone was seen just once. CDR3 loop: CASSAGESHGYTF. CDR3 coding DNA: TGTGCCAGCTCAGCCGGGGAGAGCCATGGCTACACCTTC. This chain joins TRBV18 and TRBJ1-2; D gene ambiguous. The germline V and J ends were trimmed by 5 bases and 6 bases, with 13 bases remaining between them. The V gene's germline CDR1 is KGHSH and CDR2 LQKENI. This CDR3 has 13 residues. Full variable domain (missing parts from reference TRBV18 and TRBJ1-2): NAGVMQNPRHLVRRRGQEARLRCSPMKGHSHVYWYRQLPEEGLKFMVYLQKENIIDESGMPKERFSAEFPKEGPSILRIQQVVRGDSAAYFCASSAGESHGYTFGSGTRLTVV.

Comment on this clone: This specimen includes other DNA sequences encoding the same CDR3. The rearrangement uses TRBV2 and TRBJ2-1; D remains ambiguous. CDR1 and CDR2 (germline): SNHLY, FYNNEI. This CDR3 region has 13 residues. Trimming removed 4 bases at V and 3 bases at J, with 7 bases between. In DNA form, the CDR3 reads TGTGCCAGCAGTGCTGAAAGCTACAATGAGCAGTTCTTC. This codes for CASSAESYNEQFF.

This clone was seen only once. The CDR3 spells CASSYAGSDSDTQYF. CDR3 coding DNA: TGTGCCAGCAGTTACGCCGGGAGTGACTCAGATACGCAGTATTTT. The chain joins TRBV6-5 to TRBJ2-3; possibly TRBD2 for D (6 bases). The germline V and J ends were trimmed by 2 bases and 4 bases, with 13 bases remaining between them. CDR3 length equals 15 residues. Germline V CDR1 and CDR2: MNHEY, SVGAGI.

The rearrangement uses TRBV29-1 and TRBJ2-3, with D possibly TRBD2 on 6 matching bases. Between the trimmed V and J ends, which lost 6 bases and 3 bases, there was a span of 16 bases. In germline, CDR1 is SQVTM, CDR2 ANQGSEA. The CDR3 is 14 amino acids. The CDR3 sequence is CSVFGGFRTDTQYF. DNA of the CDR3: TGCAGCGTGTTCGGGGGTTTTCGGACAGATACGCAGTATTTT.

This chain joins TRBV18 and TRBJ2-7; D is ambiguous. The CDR3 sequence is 15 residues long. Per germline, CDR1 KGHSH and CDR2 LQKENI. Trimming shortened V by 4 bases and J by 2 bases, and 15 bases separated the two germline ends. CDR3 coding DNA: TGTGCCAGCTCACTATCGTCTGCTATTGCCTACGAGCAGTACTTC. Protein product: CASSLSSAIAYEQYF.

The rearrangement links TRBV28 to TRBJ1-3; 7 nucleotides line up with TRBD1. In germline, CDR1 is MDHEN, CDR2 SYDVKM. J gave up 2 bases and V 5 bases, and 3 bases lay outside the gene matches. This CDR3 region has 14 residues. The CDR3 spells CASSETGPGNTIYF. The CDR3 DNA is TGTGCCAGCAGTGAGACAGGGCCTGGAAACACCATATATTTT.